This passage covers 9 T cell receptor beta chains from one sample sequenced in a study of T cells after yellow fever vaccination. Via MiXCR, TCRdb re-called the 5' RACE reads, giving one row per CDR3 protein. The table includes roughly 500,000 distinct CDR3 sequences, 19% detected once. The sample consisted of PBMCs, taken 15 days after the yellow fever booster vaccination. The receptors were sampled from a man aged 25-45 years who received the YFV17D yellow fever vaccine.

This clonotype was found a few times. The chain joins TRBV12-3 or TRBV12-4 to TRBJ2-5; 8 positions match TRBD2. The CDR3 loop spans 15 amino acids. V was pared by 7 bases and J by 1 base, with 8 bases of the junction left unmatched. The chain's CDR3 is CASTPWSGSQETQYF. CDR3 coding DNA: TGTGCCAGCACGCCGTGGAGCGGGAGCCAAGAGACCCAGTACTTC.

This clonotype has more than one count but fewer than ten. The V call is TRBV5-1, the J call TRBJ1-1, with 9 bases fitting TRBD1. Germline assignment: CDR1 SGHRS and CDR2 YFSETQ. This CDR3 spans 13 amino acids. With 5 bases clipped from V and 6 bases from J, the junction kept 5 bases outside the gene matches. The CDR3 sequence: CASRSGQGSEAFF. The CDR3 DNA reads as TGCGCCAGCAGATCGGGACAGGGTTCTGAAGCTTTCTTT.

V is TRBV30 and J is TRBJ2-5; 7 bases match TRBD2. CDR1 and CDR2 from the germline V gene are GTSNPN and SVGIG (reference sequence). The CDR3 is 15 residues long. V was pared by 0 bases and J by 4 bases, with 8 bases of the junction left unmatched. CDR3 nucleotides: TGTGCCTGGAGTGTACTGTTAGTAGCGGGAGAGACCCAGTACTTC. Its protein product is CAWSVLLVAGETQYF.

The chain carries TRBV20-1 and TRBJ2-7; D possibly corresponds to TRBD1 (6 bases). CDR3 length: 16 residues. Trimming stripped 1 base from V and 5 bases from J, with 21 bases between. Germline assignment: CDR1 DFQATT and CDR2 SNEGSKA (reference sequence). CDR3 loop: CSARVPLTGHTNEQYF. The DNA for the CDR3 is TGCAGTGCTAGAGTCCCCTTGACAGGCCATACTAACGAGCAGTACTTC.

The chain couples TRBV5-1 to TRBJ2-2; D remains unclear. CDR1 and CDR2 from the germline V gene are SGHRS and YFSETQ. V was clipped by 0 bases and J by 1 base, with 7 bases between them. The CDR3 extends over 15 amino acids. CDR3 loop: CASSLEQRNTGELFF. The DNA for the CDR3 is TGCGCCAGCAGCTTGGAGCAGAGGAACACCGGGGAGCTGTTTTTT.

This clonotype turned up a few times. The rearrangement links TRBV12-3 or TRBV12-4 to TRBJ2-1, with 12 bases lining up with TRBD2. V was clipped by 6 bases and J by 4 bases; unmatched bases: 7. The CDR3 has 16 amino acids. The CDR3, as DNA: TGTGCCAGCAGCTCGACTAGCGGGAGAATTTACAATGAGCAGTTCTTC. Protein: CASSSTSGRIYNEQFF.

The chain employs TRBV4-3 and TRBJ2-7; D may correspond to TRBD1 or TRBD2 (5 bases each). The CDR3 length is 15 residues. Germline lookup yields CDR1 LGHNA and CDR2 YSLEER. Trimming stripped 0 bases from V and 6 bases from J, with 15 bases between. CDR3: CASSQDPEGYAEQYF. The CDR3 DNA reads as TGCGCCAGCAGCCAAGATCCTGAGGGGTACGCCGAGCAGTACTTC.

The CDR3 DNA sequence: TGTGCCAGCAGCTTCACGGGAGGCCGGGACGAGCAGTACTTC. It yields the protein CASSFTGGRDEQYF. V and J are TRBV5-8 and TRBJ2-7, with 7 bases fitting TRBD2. After removal of 2 bases from V and 5 bases from J, the junction contained 7 bases not matched to a gene. The CDR3 consists of 14 residues. The germline V gene encodes CDR1 SGHTS and CDR2 YDEGEE.

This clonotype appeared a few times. The CDR3 loop is CASRLTSGIGLAFF. CDR3 DNA: TGTGCCAGTAGGCTGACTAGCGGGATTGGCCTTGCGTTCTTC. The chain recombines TRBV19 with TRBJ2-1; TRBD2 matches at 11 bases. Germline CDR1 reads LNHDA; CDR2 reads SQIVND (reference sequence). This CDR3 region has 14 residues. V lost 6 bases, J lost 15 bases, and 13 bases stayed unmatched. Drawing the rest from reference TRBV19 and TRBJ2-1, the complete variable domain is DGGITQSPKYLFRKEGQNVTLSCEQNLNHDAMYWYRQDPGQGLRLIYYSQIVNDFQKGDIAEGYSVSREKKESFPLTVTSAQKNPTAFYLCASRLTSGIGLAFFGPGTRLTVL.